Presented here are 28 T cell receptor beta chains from one specimen sequenced in a study of identical twins. TCRdb re-called the 5' RACE reads through MiXCR, storing one row per CDR3 protein. The sample lists a few hundred thousand distinct CDR3 sequences; roughly 15% were seen once. These data were also reused for a study on yellow fever vaccine responses in identical twins.

The specimen sequenced was CD4+ T cells sorted from blood. The receptors derive from a woman aged 18-29 years in good health.

The chain uses TRBV20-1 and TRBJ2-5, with 8 bases fitting TRBD2. The length of the CDR3 is 12 residues. V was pared by 3 bases and J by 4 bases, with 1 base of the junction left unmatched. Germline CDR1 DFQATT, CDR2 SNEGSKA (reference sequence). The CDR3 nucleotides are TGCAGTGCTAGCGGGGGGGCAGAGACCCAGTACTTC. Translated, it gives CSASGGAETQYF.

The rearrangement links TRBV7-2 to TRBJ2-5; 12 nucleotides agree with TRBD2. The length of the CDR3 is 17 residues. V shed 7 bases and J 5 bases; nucleotides not matched to a gene: 14. Germline assignment: CDR1 SGHTA and CDR2 FQGNSA. CDR3 in DNA: TGTGCCAGCACCGTGGGGGCTAGCGGGAGGGCATGGGAGACCCAGTACTTC. Its protein is CASTVGASGRAWETQYF.

This sequence joins TRBV7-6 and TRBJ2-2; D gene ambiguous. The V and J ends lost 4 bases and 4 bases respectively, with 10 bases between them. This CDR3 region has 14 residues. CDR1 is SGHVS and CDR2 is FNYEAQ in the germline V gene. The CDR3 loop reads CASSWAQITGELFF. CDR3 sequence (DNA): TGTGCCAGCAGCTGGGCGCAGATCACCGGGGAGCTGTTTTTT.

The V gene is TRBV18, the J gene TRBJ2-3; D unclear. The CDR3 runs to 15 residues. The germline V gene has CDR1 KGHSH and CDR2 LQKENI. Trimming stripped 6 bases from V and 6 bases from J, with 19 bases between. The CDR3 is CASSVGLKDLDTQYF. CDR3 nucleotide sequence: TGTGCCAGCTCTGTTGGTCTCAAGGATTTGGATACGCAGTATTTT.

This clonotype was observed a few times. The chain has TRBV24-1 and TRBJ1-5; D is uncertain. Germline V gives CDR1 KGHDR, CDR2 SFDVKD. The CDR3 has 17 amino acids. The V gene lost 3 bases and the J gene lost 5 bases, with 19 bases spanning the gap. DNA of the CDR3: TGTGCCACCAGTGATCCCCCGGGAGCGGAGGGAGATCAGCCCCAGCATTTT. This translates into CATSDPPGAEGDQPQHF.

The V and J genes are TRBV3-1 and TRBJ2-3; 7 bases are shared with TRBD2. Germline trimming cut 7 bases from V and 5 bases from J; bases unmatched to any gene: 9. Per the germline V gene, CDR1 is LGHDT and CDR2 is YNNKEL (reference sequence). The CDR3 consists of 14 residues. CDR3 sequence reads: CASTKSGTIDTQYF. The CDR3 nucleotides read TGTGCCAGCACCAAATCCGGGACTATAGATACGCAGTATTTT.

There are many counts of this clonotype. The chain carries TRBV12-3 or TRBV12-4 and TRBJ2-2; the match to TRBD1 covers 8 bases. The CDR3 consists of 14 residues. V gave up 11 bases and J gave up 3 bases; unmatched junction bases: 8. For the CDR3, the DNA is TGTGCCGGAGGTACAGGGGGTTACACCGGGGAGCTGTTTTTT. This sequence encodes CAGGTGGYTGELFF.

This clonotype was counted ten times or more. V usage is TRBV28 and J usage is TRBJ1-6, with TRBD1 matching 7 bases. Germline V gene lookup returns CDR1 MDHEN and CDR2 SYDVKM. The CDR3 sequence is 14 residues long. Trimming at V came to 5 bases and at J to 6 bases, leaving 4 bases not matched to a gene. In DNA form, the CDR3 reads TGTGCCAGCAGTATGGGACAGATTAATTCACCCCTCCACTTT. Protein: CASSMGQINSPLHF. The full variable domain, its missing parts supplied by reference TRBV28 and TRBJ1-6, is DVKVTQSSRYLVKRTGEKVFLECVQDMDHENMFWYRQDPGLGLRLIYFSYDVKMKEKGDIPEGYSVSREKKERFSLILESASTNQTSMYLCASSMGQINSPLHFGNGTRLTVT.

This clonotype occurred many times. The chain uses TRBV29-1 and TRBJ2-1; TRBD1 aligns across 7 bases. Looked up from germline, CDR1 is SQVTM and CDR2 is ANQGSEA. The CDR3 loop spans 15 amino acids. V shed 7 bases and J 5 bases; nucleotides not matched to a gene: 14. The CDR3 loop is CSATKELDRHNEQFF. The CDR3 coding sequence is TGCAGCGCGACCAAGGAGTTGGACAGGCACAATGAGCAGTTCTTC.

This rearrangement joins TRBV5-1 to TRBJ2-1, with 10 nucleotides matching TRBD2. The CDR3 is made up of 15 amino acids. Germline V lookup: CDR1 SGHRS, CDR2 YFSETQ. The ends lost 3 bases at V and 3 bases at J; junction bases unmatched: 3. The CDR3 reads CASSSGLAIYNEQFF. Here the CDR3 DNA reads TGCGCCAGCAGCTCGGGACTAGCGATCTACAATGAGCAGTTCTTC.

The chain uses TRBV5-1 and TRBJ2-3, with 11 nucleotides matching TRBD2. Unmatched junction bases numbered 12, after V lost 4 bases and J lost 8 bases. The CDR3 totals 16 residues. The germline CDR1 and CDR2 sequences are SGHRS and YFSETQ. CDR3 region: CASSTTTSGIFGTQYF. The DNA of the CDR3 is TGCGCCAGCAGCACGACGACTAGCGGGATTTTTGGTACGCAGTATTTT.

This clonotype was counted only a few times. The chain uses TRBV3-1 and TRBJ1-5, with 8 bases lining up with TRBD1. V trimming: 2 bases; J trimming: 7 bases; junction bases outside the gene matches: 7. The CDR3 runs 15 residues. Looked up from germline, CDR1 is LGHDT and CDR2 is YNNKEL (reference sequence). The CDR3 DNA follows: TGTGCCAGCAGCCAAACGACAGGGGTAAGGCAGCCCCAGCATTTT. Translating gives CASSQTTGVRQPQHF.

The sample holds a few counts of this clonotype. The rearrangement uses TRBV24-1 and TRBJ2-5, with TRBD2 matching over 7 bases. CDR1 is KGHDR, CDR2 SFDVKD, per germline. Trimming at V came to 5 bases and at J to 3 bases, leaving 2 bases not matched to a gene. This CDR3 has 13 amino acids. For the CDR3, the DNA is TGTGCCACCAGTGTGGGGGGGGAAGAGACCCAGTACTTC. This gives the protein CATSVGGEETQYF.

This clonotype turned up a few times. The chain uses TRBV12-3 or TRBV12-4 and TRBJ1-4; tentative D call: TRBD1 (6 bases). V was pared by 6 bases and J by 8 bases, with 16 bases between. This CDR3 spans 14 amino acids. CDR3 DNA: TGTGCCAGCAGCCCTACAGGGACGGGGGAAAAACTGTTTTTT. Protein product: CASSPTGTGEKLFF.

The genes are TRBV12-3 or TRBV12-4 and TRBJ2-1; D is unclear. The CDR3 extends over 13 amino acids. V was pared by 6 bases and J by 8 bases, with 14 bases between. The chain's CDR3 is CASSPRAIDEQFF. The CDR3 DNA is TGTGCCAGCAGCCCCCGGGCAATCGATGAGCAGTTCTTC.

The V gene is TRBV11-2, the J gene TRBJ2-3; TRBD1 is a possible D gene (6 bases). Germline loops: CDR1 SGHAT, CDR2 FQNNGV. CDR3 length equals 15 residues. Trimming took 0 bases from V and 4 from J, leaving 11 bases between them. The CDR3 loop is CASSLDQGGADTQYF. The CDR3 DNA follows: TGTGCCAGCAGCTTAGATCAAGGGGGAGCAGATACGCAGTATTTT.

This clonotype was seen more than once but under ten times. At one boundary the junction diverges from the germline segment, which might be a read error. CDR3 DNA sequence: TGTGCCATCACTAGTACCGGGACAGAAGATGCCCCAAGAATGTTT. It is translated as CAITSTGTEDAPRMF. This chain connects TRBV10-3 to TRBJ1-1; the match to TRBD1 covers 7 bases. CDR3 length equals 15 residues. Germline CDR1 is ENHRY and CDR2 is SYGVKD.

This clonotype was observed many times. The chain combines TRBV29-1 with TRBJ2-1; 10 bases map to TRBD2. V trimming: 2 bases; J trimming: 3 bases; junction bases outside the gene matches: 1. The CDR3 is 14 amino acids. In germline, CDR1 is SQVTM, CDR2 ANQGSEA. This chain's CDR3 is CSVERTSGYNEQFF. In DNA, the CDR3 is TGCAGCGTTGAACGGACTAGCGGCTACAATGAGCAGTTCTTC.

This clonotype was observed a handful of times. The chain employs TRBV5-1 and TRBJ2-1; D uncertain. From germline, CDR1 is SGHRS and CDR2 YFSETQ. This CDR3 has 15 amino acids. V lost 2 bases and J 0 bases, leaving 9 bases between the germline ends. The CDR3 region is CASSFMQSSYNEQFF. Written as DNA, the CDR3 is TGCGCCAGCAGCTTTATGCAGAGCTCCTACAATGAGCAGTTCTTC.

Only a few counts were recorded for this clonotype. The V call is TRBV7-9, the J call TRBJ2-1, with TRBD2 matching over 9 bases. The CDR3 is made up of 14 amino acids. Germline V gives CDR1 SEHNR, CDR2 FQNEAQ (reference sequence). Trimming cost V 2 bases and J 7 bases; bases outside gene matches: 3. The DNA of the CDR3 is TGTGCCAGCAGCTTACGCGGGGGGGCGAATGAGCAGTTCTTC. As protein: CASSLRGGANEQFF.

The chain uses TRBV2 and TRBJ2-1, with a tentative D call TRBD2 (5 bases). The CDR3 is made up of 15 amino acids. Germline V gene data show CDR1 as SNHLY and CDR2 as FYNNEI. V lost 6 bases to trimming and J lost 0 bases, with 12 bases between them. CDR3 region: CASRVSADSYNEQFF. For the CDR3, the DNA is TGTGCCAGCAGGGTGTCAGCGGACTCCTACAATGAGCAGTTCTTC.

The genes are TRBV6-2 or TRBV6-3 and TRBJ2-1; 16 bases agree with TRBD2. From germline, CDR1 is MNHEY and CDR2 SVGEGT. The trim removed 5 bases at V and 2 bases at J, leaving 12 bases unmatched. The CDR3 spans 20 residues. CDR3 residues: CASSPKTGTSGRAAYNEQFF. The CDR3 bases are TGTGCCAGCAGTCCGAAAACCGGGACTAGCGGGAGGGCGGCCTACAATGAGCAGTTCTTC.

The gene calls are TRBV6-1 and TRBJ2-2, with a possible D match to TRBD1 (6 bases). V lost 2 bases to trimming and J lost 3 bases, with 19 bases between them. Germline loops: CDR1 MNHNS, CDR2 SASEGT. The CDR3 consists of 18 residues. In nucleotides, the CDR3 is TGTGCCAGCAGTGAATCACCACGTTACAGGGTGGACACCGGGGAGCTGTTTTTT. As protein: CASSESPRYRVDTGELFF.

This clonotype turned up a few times. This chain uses TRBV2 with TRBJ1-1; D remains unclear. CDR3 length: 16 amino acids. Trimming left V 4 bases short and J 4 bases short, with 19 bases between. Germline values: CDR1 SNHLY, CDR2 FYNNEI. CDR3 sequence (DNA): TGTGCCAGCAGTGTAATTGCGATTATGGGTCGCACTGAAGCTTTCTTT. Translation gives CASSVIAIMGRTEAFF.

J is TRBJ2-5 and V is TRBV11-3; D remains unclear. Trimming removed 5 bases from V and 3 bases from J, with 10 bases in between. This CDR3 has 13 amino acids. Germline V CDR1 and CDR2: SGHNT, YENEEA. The CDR3 loop is CASSVRLEETQYF. The CDR3 nucleotides read TGTGCCAGCAGCGTCAGGTTGGAAGAGACCCAGTACTTC. The entire variable domain, with the rest obtained from reference TRBV11-3 and TRBJ2-5, is as follows: EAGVVQSPRYKIIEKKQPVAFWCNPISGHNTLYWYLQNLGQGPELLIRYENEEAVDDSQLPKDRFSAERLKGVDSTLKIQPAELGDSAVYLCASSVRLEETQYFGPGTRLLVL.

This chain uses TRBV2 with TRBJ2-7, with 8 bases lining up with TRBD2. J gave up 0 bases and V 6 bases, and 4 bases lay outside the gene matches. Germline V CDR1 and CDR2: SNHLY, FYNNEI. This CDR3 is 14 amino acids long. CDR3 nucleotide sequence: TGTGCCAGCAGGGCCGGGACTAGCTCCTACGAGCAGTACTTC. Translation gives CASRAGTSSYEQYF. The full variable domain, in which reference TRBV2 and TRBJ2-7 provide the parts outside the CDR3, is EPEVTQTPSHQVTQMGQEVILRCVPISNHLYFYWYRQILGQKVEFLVSFYNNEISEKSEIFDDQFSVERPDGSNFTLKIRSTKLEDSAMYFCASRAGTSSYEQYFGPGTRLTVT.

The chain employs TRBV29-1 and TRBJ2-6, with D uncertain. The CDR3 totals 15 residues. Trimming took 7 bases from V and 4 from J, leaving 17 bases between them. CDR1 and CDR2 from the germline V gene are SQVTM and ANQGSEA. The CDR3 loop reads CSAGTQTSGANVLTF. CDR3 nucleotides: TGCAGCGCCGGAACCCAAACCTCCGGGGCCAACGTCCTGACTTTC.

There are a few counts of this clonotype. The chain combines TRBV7-9 with TRBJ2-7; D remains ambiguous. V dropped 5 bases and J dropped 7 bases, with 9 bases sitting between them. CDR3 length: 11 residues. Looked up from germline, CDR1 is SEHNR and CDR2 is FQNEAQ (reference sequence). Here the CDR3 DNA reads TGTGCCAGCAGCCCCGTGGAGGAGCAGTACGTC. Amino acids: CASSPVEEQYV.